What follows are 14 T cell receptor beta chains derived from one specimen sequenced in a study of Graves' ophthalmopathy and Graves' hyperthyroidism. Investigators amplified TCR beta CDR3 regions from RNA transcripts. HTBI primers primed a first-round RT-PCR, and a second-round multiplex PCR followed. In TCRdb, the multiplex PCR reads were re-called with MiXCR into one record per CDR3 protein. Found here are a few hundred thousand distinct CDR3 sequences, about 40% of them singletons; the top ten hold roughly 4.5%. Sequencing used peripheral blood or thyroid tissue (not recorded which). These receptors came from an adult man with Graves' hyperthyroidism.

CDR3 region: CSVEDGRGENEQFF. CDR3 coding DNA: TGCAGCGTTGAAGATGGTCGGGGGGAGAATGAGCAGTTCTTC. The gene calls are TRBV29-1 and TRBJ2-1; 7 bases line up with TRBD2. J was trimmed by 7 bases and V by 0 bases; bases with no gene match: 6. Germline CDR1 is SQVTM and CDR2 is ANQGSEA. This CDR3 is built from 14 residues.

This clonotype has a count of ten or more. The chain carries TRBV5-1 and TRBJ1-1; D gene uncertain. The CDR3 runs 15 residues. CDR1 is SGHRS, CDR2 YFSETQ, per germline. V lost 3 bases to trimming and J lost 0 bases, with 12 bases between them. CDR3 coding DNA: TGCGCCAGCAGCTCCGGCGGACCAATGAACACTGAAGCTTTCTTT. It translates to CASSSGGPMNTEAFF.

Notes on this clonotype: This CDR3 is missing its conserved last phenylalanine or tryptophan, likely due to a read error. Because the CDR3's place on the DNA is in doubt, the DNA is left out and the CDR3 is given as listed by TCRdb. The rearrangement links TRBV29-1 to TRBJ1-4; the table's TRBD1 call for D was not verified on the DNA. The CDR3 has 8 residues if both end residues are counted. Looked up from germline, CDR1 is SQVTM and CDR2 is ANQGSEA. The CDR3 loop reads CSVEEGGS.

The rearrangement uses TRBV4-1 and TRBJ2-7; 7 nucleotides match TRBD2. Trimming took 0 bases from V and 3 from J; bases not matched to a gene: 11. This CDR3 is built from 17 residues. Germline V gene data show CDR1 as MGHRA and CDR2 as YSYEKL. This CDR3 reads CASSQDRGLAENYEQYF. DNA for the CDR3: TGCGCCAGCAGCCAAGATAGAGGGCTAGCGGAAAACTACGAGCAGTACTTC.

The sample holds many counts of this clonotype. V and J are TRBV10-3 and TRBJ1-1, with 11 bases fitting TRBD1. CDR3 length equals 16 residues. Germline assignment: CDR1 ENHRY and CDR2 SYGVKD. V lost 10 bases and J lost 0; bases outside the gene matches: 10. CDR3 amino acids: CATLGQGALVNTEAFF. The CDR3 nucleotides read TGTGCCACCTTAGGACAGGGGGCACTTGTGAACACTGAAGCTTTCTTT.

In its sample, this clonotype was seen many times. V usage is TRBV29-1 and J usage is TRBJ1-4, with TRBD1 as a possible D gene (6 bases). Germline values: CDR1 SQVTM, CDR2 ANQGSEA. With 3 bases removed from V and 5 bases from J, the gap between germline ends came to 10 bases. CDR3 length: 13 amino acids. CDR3 sequence (DNA): TGCAGCGTTGATAGAGGACAGAATGAAAAACTGTTTTTT. Protein product: CSVDRGQNEKLFF.

The chain links TRBV12-3 or TRBV12-4 to TRBJ2-7, with no clear D. Trimming removed 5 bases from V and 4 bases from J, with 9 bases in between. The CDR3 runs 12 residues. CDR3 sequence reads: CASSLLYYEQYF. In nucleotides, the CDR3 is TGTGCCAGCAGTCTGCTATATTACGAGCAGTACTTC.

This clonotype was seen repeatedly, ten times or more. The chain is built from TRBV29-1 and TRBJ2-3; D remains ambiguous. Per the germline V gene, CDR1 is SQVTM and CDR2 is ANQGSEA. The CDR3 consists of 11 residues. V gave up 4 bases and J gave up 2 bases, with 4 bases separating them. DNA for the CDR3: TGCAGCGTTGGCCTCACAGATACGCAGTATTTT. It encodes CSVGLTDTQYF.

This clonotype appeared once. The gene calls are TRBV2 and TRBJ2-7; 7 positions match TRBD1. With V trimmed by 6 bases and J by 2 bases, 7 bases remained unmatched. The CDR3 is 14 amino acids. In germline, CDR1 is SNHLY, CDR2 FYNNEI. The CDR3 loop is CASSRDSGTYEQYF. CDR3 sequence (DNA): TGTGCCAGCAGCCGGGACAGCGGCACCTACGAGCAGTACTTC. Complete variable domain (other parts from reference TRBV2 and TRBJ2-7): EPEVTQTPSHQVTQMGQEVILRCVPISNHLYFYWYRQILGQKVEFLVSFYNNEISEKSEIFDDQFSVERPDGSNFTLKIRSTKLEDSAMYFCASSRDSGTYEQYFGPGTRLTVT.

The chain employs TRBV5-1 and TRBJ2-7; 7 bases are a match to TRBD1. The length of the CDR3 is 14 residues. Looked up from germline, CDR1 is SGHRS and CDR2 is YFSETQ. Losses at the gene ends were 0 bases for V and 4 bases for J; bases not matched to a gene: 4. The CDR3: CASSLGRGLYEQYF. The CDR3 bases are TGCGCCAGCAGCTTGGGTAGGGGGCTTTACGAGCAGTACTTC.

In this sample, this clonotype turned up many times. The chain recombines TRBV15 with TRBJ2-2, with a weak D call TRBD2 (5 bases). The CDR3 contains 14 residues. The germline CDR1 and CDR2 sequences are LNHNV and YYDKDF (reference sequence). V lost 0 bases and J 4 bases, leaving 6 bases between the germline ends. CDR3 region: CATSRDAGTGELFF. CDR3 sequence (DNA): TGTGCCACCAGCAGAGATGCGGGCACCGGGGAGCTGTTTTTT. The variable domain in full, completed from reference TRBV15 and TRBJ2-2, reads DAMVIQNPRYQVTQFGKPVTLSCSQTLNHNVMYWYQQKSSQAPKLLFHYYDKDFNNEADTPDNFQSRRPNTSFCFLDIRSPGLGDTAMYLCATSRDAGTGELFFGEGSRLTVL.

V and J are TRBV10-3 and TRBJ2-7; 11 bases are shared with TRBD2. The junction had 2 bases not matched to a gene; V was cut back by 3 bases and J by 4 bases. The germline gives CDR1 ENHRY, CDR2 SYGVKD. CDR3 size: 14 residues. This CDR3 is CAISDSSGRYEQYF. The CDR3 DNA reads as TGTGCCATCAGTGATTCTAGCGGGAGGTACGAGCAGTACTTC.

This clonotype appeared many times. This CDR3 reads CSARQGADTEAFF. The CDR3 coding sequence is TGCAGTGCACGTCAGGGGGCCGACACTGAAGCTTTCTTT. The rearrangement links TRBV20-1 to TRBJ1-1, with 8 bases fitting TRBD1. The CDR3 is 13 residues long. CDR1 is DFQATT, CDR2 SNEGSKA, per germline (reference sequence). J was trimmed by 3 bases and V by 6 bases; bases with no gene match: 6.

The chain is built from TRBV29-1 and TRBJ1-2; the D is unclear. The CDR3 extends over 12 amino acids. From germline, CDR1 is SQVTM and CDR2 ANQGSEA. Trimming removed 8 bases at V and 7 bases at J, with 17 bases between. The CDR3 loop is CSSFGVSVGYTF. CDR3 in DNA: TGCAGCAGTTTCGGGGTCTCGGTTGGCTACACCTTC.